A single sample gave rise to the 20 T cell receptor beta chains below, sequenced in a study of blood T cell repertoires in COVID-19. Using immunoSEQ multiplex PCR, the repertoire was profiled, and TCRdb retains in-frame clones only, with some absent. The data show roughly 240,000 clones, with 75% to 90% seen just once and approximately 0.9% held by the top ten. Material for sequencing was PBMCs or T cells enriched from blood (not recorded which). Receptors were obtained from a man in his fifties or sixties who had been exposed to COVID-19.

The chain recombines TRBV28 with TRBJ2-7; TRBD2 matches at 11 bases. This CDR3 is 14 amino acids long. The J segment lost 3 bases and the V segment lost 5 bases, leaving 3 bases of the junction unmatched. Germline V gives CDR1 MDHEN, CDR2 SYDVKM. The CDR3 nucleotides are TGTGCCAGCAGTACTAGCGGGAGAAGCTACGAGCAGTACGTC. This encodes CASSTSGRSYEQYV.

Written as DNA, the CDR3 is TGTGCCAGTAGTCGTCGGGGGAGCTCCTACAATGAGCAGTTCTTC. As protein: CASSRRGSSYNEQFF. This chain connects TRBV19 to TRBJ2-1, with D perhaps matching TRBD2 (6 bases). There are 15 residues in the CDR3. The V gene lost 5 bases and the J gene lost 0 bases, with 11 bases spanning the gap. Germline CDR1 LNHDA, CDR2 SQIVND (reference sequence).

This clone was detected only once. The rearrangement links TRBV28 to TRBJ1-5, with TRBD1 matching 7 bases. J gave up 6 bases and V 10 bases, and 18 bases lay outside the gene matches. CDR1 is MDHEN and CDR2 is SYDVKM in the germline V gene. This CDR3 comprises 16 residues. This chain's CDR3 is CAIIRAGGENFQPQHF. For the CDR3, the DNA is TGTGCCATCATCCGGGCAGGGGGTGAAAATTTTCAGCCCCAGCATTTT.

The chain recombines TRBV4-1 with TRBJ1-2, with D possibly matching TRBD1 (5 bases). The germline V gene encodes CDR1 MGHRA and CDR2 YSYEKL. CDR3 length equals 15 residues. Trimming took 1 base from V and 2 from J, leaving 11 bases between them. This CDR3 reads CASSQAGGLNYGYTF. Here the CDR3 DNA reads TGCGCCAGCAGCCAAGCGGGGGGATTGAACTATGGCTACACCTTC.

The chain employs TRBV2 and TRBJ1-1, with D maybe TRBD1 (5 bases). There are 13 residues in the CDR3. Germline CDR1 SNHLY, CDR2 FYNNEI. Trimming stripped 8 bases from V and 1 base from J, with 11 bases between. The CDR3 spells CASGTAWNTEAFF. In DNA form, the CDR3 reads TGTGCCAGCGGGACTGCCTGGAACACTGAAGCTTTCTTT.

The chain recombines TRBV7-3 with TRBJ2-1; D is possibly TRBD2 (5 bases). V lost 2 bases to trimming and J lost 9 bases, with 8 bases between them. CDR1 SGHTA and CDR2 FQGTGA come from the germline V gene. This CDR3 contains 12 residues. The CDR3 here is CASSLVEGEQFF. Here the CDR3 DNA reads TGTGCCAGCAGCTTAGTCGAGGGTGAGCAGTTCTTC.

The rearrangement uses TRBV6-1 and TRBJ1-2; maybe TRBD1 (6 bases). Germline CDR1 and CDR2: MNHNS and SASEGT. V lost 2 bases and J lost 2, with 6 bases in between. This CDR3 has 13 residues. CDR3 protein: CASSEQGNYGYTF. The CDR3 DNA reads TGTGCCAGCAGTGAACAGGGGAACTATGGCTACACCTTC.

The genes are TRBV6-5 and TRBJ1-1; D possibly corresponds to TRBD1 (6 bases). This CDR3 spans 12 amino acids. The V end was cut by 6 bases, the J end by 6 bases, with 11 bases between. Germline V lookup: CDR1 MNHEY, CDR2 SVGAGI. Here the CDR3 reads CASRLEGAEAFF. In DNA form, the CDR3 reads TGTGCCAGCAGGCTCGAGGGGGCTGAAGCTTTCTTT.

The rearrangement links TRBV11-3 to TRBJ1-1; D is unclear. CDR1 is SGHNT and CDR2 is YENEEA in the germline V gene. Between the trimmed V and J ends, which lost 1 base and 1 base, there was a span of 10 bases. This CDR3 has 15 residues. In DNA, the CDR3 is TGTGCCAGCAGCTTAGCTCGGGGAGAGAACACTGAAGCTTTCTTT. The encoded protein is CASSLARGENTEAFF.

The V and J genes are TRBV7-9 and TRBJ2-3, with a tentative D call TRBD1 (6 bases). V lost 8 bases and J lost 4, with 16 bases in between. The CDR3 runs 14 residues. Per the germline V gene, CDR1 is SEHNR and CDR2 is FQNEAQ (reference sequence). DNA of the CDR3: TGTGCCAGCCGGAGTTTGGGGGCAGCAGATACGCAGTATTTT. It is translated as CASRSLGAADTQYF.

In this sample, this clone turned up once. This rearrangement joins TRBV9 to TRBJ2-1, with 10 bases that match TRBD2. Unmatched junction bases numbered 12, after V lost 2 bases and J lost 4 bases. In germline, CDR1 is SGDLS, CDR2 YYNGEE. This CDR3 contains 18 residues. Here the CDR3 reads CASSVRVLAGVGYNEQFF. The CDR3 DNA reads TGTGCCAGCAGCGTTCGAGTCCTAGCGGGGGTGGGATACAATGAGCAGTTCTTC.

This rearrangement joins TRBV10-2 to TRBJ2-7; 10 bases agree with TRBD2. Germline assignment: CDR1 WSHSY and CDR2 SAAADI. The CDR3 is 15 residues long. V was pared by 6 bases and J by 0 bases, with 5 bases of the junction left unmatched. The CDR3 region is CASSSLAGSSYEQYV. CDR3 bases: TGCGCCAGCAGCTCACTAGCGGGGAGCTCCTACGAGCAGTACGTC.

This chain joins TRBV18 and TRBJ1-2, with D possibly matching TRBD1 (6 bases). From germline, CDR1 is KGHSH and CDR2 LQKENI. The CDR3 has 16 amino acids. V lost 6 bases and J lost 0, with 17 bases in between. This chain's CDR3 is CASSPGTPTANYGYTF. The CDR3 DNA is TGTGCCAGCTCGCCTGGGACACCCACCGCTAACTATGGCTACACCTTC.

The V and J genes are TRBV20-1 and TRBJ1-2; D perhaps matches TRBD1 (5 bases). The CDR3 extends over 11 amino acids. The germline V gene has CDR1 DFQATT and CDR2 SNEGSKA (reference sequence). The germline V and J ends were trimmed by 5 bases and 8 bases, with 12 bases remaining between them. CDR3 in amino acids: CSASGFQGYTF. The CDR3 DNA reads TGCAGTGCTTCAGGGTTTCAAGGCTACACCTTC.

The chain couples TRBV9 to TRBJ2-5; TRBD2 is a possible D gene (6 bases). Germline V CDR1 and CDR2: SGDLS, YYNGEE. V lost 3 bases and J 2 bases, leaving 11 bases between the germline ends. This CDR3 comprises 14 residues. CDR3 nucleotide sequence: TGTGCCAGCAGCGGAGTTAGCGGACAAGAGACCCAGTACTTC. This sequence encodes CASSGVSGQETQYF.

The chain combines TRBV7-3 with TRBJ2-7; 9 positions match TRBD1. The V gene end was trimmed by 5 bases and the J gene end by 6 bases; junction bases not matched to a gene: 8. CDR1 is SGHTA and CDR2 is FQGTGA in the germline V gene. The CDR3 runs to 14 residues. CDR3 nucleotide sequence: TGTGCCAGCAGCCCGGGACAGGGTGGGAGCGAGCAGTACTTC. This encodes CASSPGQGGSEQYF.

On this clone itself: This specimen includes other DNA sequences encoding the same CDR3. The rearrangement joins TRBV5-1 to TRBJ1-3; D might be TRBD1 (6 bases). The V end was cut by 0 bases, the J end by 1 base, with 8 bases between. The CDR3 length is 15 residues. CDR1 SGHRS and CDR2 YFSETQ come from the germline V gene. This chain's CDR3 is CASSLATGSGNTIYF. The CDR3, as DNA: TGCGCCAGCAGCTTGGCAACAGGGTCTGGAAACACCATATATTTT.

This clone has only one observation. The J gene is TRBJ2-7, the V gene TRBV3-1 (or the pseudogene TRBV3-2); 8 bases are shared with TRBD2. This CDR3 comprises 14 residues. In germline, CDR1 is LGHDT, CDR2 YNNKEL (reference sequence). The V and J ends lost 4 bases and 6 bases, in that order; junction bases with no gene match: 8. CDR3 in amino acids: CASSRGLAGFEQYV. CDR3 DNA sequence: TGTGCCAGCAGCCGCGGACTAGCCGGTTTCGAGCAGTACGTC.

The chain carries TRBV28 and TRBJ2-1; TRBD2 matches at 8 bases. Germline V gives CDR1 MDHEN, CDR2 SYDVKM. The V segment lost 4 bases and the J segment 0 bases; nucleotides outside the gene matches: 8. The length of the CDR3 is 17 residues. The CDR3 bases are TGTGCCAGCAGTTCAACTAGCGGACAACGCTCCTACAATGAGCAGTTCTTC. Translated, it gives CASSSTSGQRSYNEQFF.

The chain couples TRBV7-3 to TRBJ2-6; 9 bases map to TRBD2. The junction had 11 bases not matched to a gene; V was cut back by 5 bases and J by 3 bases. This CDR3 comprises 18 residues. Germline CDR1 and CDR2: SGHTA and FQGTGA. CDR3 protein: CASSPQGGLASGANVLTF. The DNA of the CDR3 is TGTGCCAGCAGCCCCCAGGGGGGACTAGCTAGTGGGGCCAACGTCCTGACTTTC.